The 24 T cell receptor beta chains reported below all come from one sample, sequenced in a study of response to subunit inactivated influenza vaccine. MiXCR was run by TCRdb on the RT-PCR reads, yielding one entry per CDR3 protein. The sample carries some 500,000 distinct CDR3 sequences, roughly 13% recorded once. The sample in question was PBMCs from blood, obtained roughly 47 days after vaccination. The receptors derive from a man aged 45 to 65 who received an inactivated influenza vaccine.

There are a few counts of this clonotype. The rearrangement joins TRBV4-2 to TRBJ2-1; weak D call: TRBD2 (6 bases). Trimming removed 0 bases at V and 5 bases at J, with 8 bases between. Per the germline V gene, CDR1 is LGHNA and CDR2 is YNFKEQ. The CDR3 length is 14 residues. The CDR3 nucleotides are TGTGCCAGCAGCCAAGATCGGACTAACAATGAGCAGTTCTTC. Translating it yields CASSQDRTNNEQFF.

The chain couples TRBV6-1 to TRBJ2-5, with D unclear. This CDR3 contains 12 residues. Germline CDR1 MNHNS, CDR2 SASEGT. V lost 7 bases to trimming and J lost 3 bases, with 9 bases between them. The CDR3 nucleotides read TGTGCCAGCAAACAGCCGGAAGAGACCCAGTACTTC. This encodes CASKQPEETQYF.

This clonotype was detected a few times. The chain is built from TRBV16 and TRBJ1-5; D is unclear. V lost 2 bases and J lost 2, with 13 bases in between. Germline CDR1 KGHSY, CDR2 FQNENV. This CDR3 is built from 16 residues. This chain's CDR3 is CASSQITVNGNQPQHF. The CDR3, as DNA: TGTGCCAGCAGCCAAATTACGGTGAACGGCAATCAGCCCCAGCATTTT.

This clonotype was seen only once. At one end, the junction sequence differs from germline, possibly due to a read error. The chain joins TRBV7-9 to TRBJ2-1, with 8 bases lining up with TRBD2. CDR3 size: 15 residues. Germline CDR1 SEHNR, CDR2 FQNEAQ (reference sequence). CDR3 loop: CASSVSGSAYNEQLF. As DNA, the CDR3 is TGTGCCAGCAGCGTCAGCGGGAGCGCATACAATGAGCAGCTCTTC.

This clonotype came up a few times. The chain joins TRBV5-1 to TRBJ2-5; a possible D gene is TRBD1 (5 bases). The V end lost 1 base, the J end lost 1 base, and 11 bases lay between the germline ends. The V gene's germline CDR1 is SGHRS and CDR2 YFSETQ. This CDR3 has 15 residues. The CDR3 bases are TGCGCCAGCAGCTTGACAGGTCGATTCCAAGAGACCCAGTACTTC. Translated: CASSLTGRFQETQYF.

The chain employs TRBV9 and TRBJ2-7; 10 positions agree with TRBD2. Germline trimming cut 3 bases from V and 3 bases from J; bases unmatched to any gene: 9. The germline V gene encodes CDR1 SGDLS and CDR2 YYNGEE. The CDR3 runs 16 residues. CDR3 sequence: CASSGGPGLAIYEQYF. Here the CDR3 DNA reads TGTGCCAGCAGCGGGGGGCCGGGACTAGCGATCTACGAGCAGTACTTC.

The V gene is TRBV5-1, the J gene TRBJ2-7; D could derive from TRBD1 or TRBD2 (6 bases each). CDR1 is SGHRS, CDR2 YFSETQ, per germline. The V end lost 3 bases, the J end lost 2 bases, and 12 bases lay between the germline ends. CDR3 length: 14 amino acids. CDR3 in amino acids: CASSWGASTYEQYF. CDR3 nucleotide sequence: TGCGCCAGCAGCTGGGGGGCTTCCACCTACGAGCAGTACTTC.

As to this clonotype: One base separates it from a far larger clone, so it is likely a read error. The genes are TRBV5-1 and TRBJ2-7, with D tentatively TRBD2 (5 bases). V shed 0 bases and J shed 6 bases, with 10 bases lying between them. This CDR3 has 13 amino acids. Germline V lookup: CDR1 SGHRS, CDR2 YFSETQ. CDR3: CASSLEGAFEQYF. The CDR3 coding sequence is TGCGCCAGCAGCTTGGAGGGAGCCTTCGAGCAGTACTTC.

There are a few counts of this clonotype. For the CDR3, the DNA is TGTGCCAGCATGAAAGGTGCGGGACAGGGGCCCTACGAGCAGTACTTC. Protein: CASMKGAGQGPYEQYF. V usage is TRBV6-1 and J usage is TRBJ2-7, with TRBD1 identical over 10 bases. The CDR3 length is 16 residues. Germline CDR1 and CDR2: MNHNS and SASEGT. Unmatched junction bases numbered 11, after V lost 7 bases and J lost 2 bases.

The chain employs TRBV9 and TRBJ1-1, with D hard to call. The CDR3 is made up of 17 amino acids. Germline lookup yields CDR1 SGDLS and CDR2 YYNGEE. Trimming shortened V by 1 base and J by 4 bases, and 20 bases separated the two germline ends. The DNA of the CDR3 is TGTGCCAGCAGCGTATTTCCGGCCGCCGTCCCCCGCACTGAAGCTTTCTTT. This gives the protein CASSVFPAAVPRTEAFF.

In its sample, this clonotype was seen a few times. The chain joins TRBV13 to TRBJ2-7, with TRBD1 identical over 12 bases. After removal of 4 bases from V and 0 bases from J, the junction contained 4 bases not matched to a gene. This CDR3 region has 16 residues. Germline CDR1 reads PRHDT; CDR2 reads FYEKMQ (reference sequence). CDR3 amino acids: CASSSGQGANSYEQYF. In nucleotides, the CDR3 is TGTGCCAGCAGCTCGGGACAGGGGGCTAACTCCTACGAGCAGTACTTC.

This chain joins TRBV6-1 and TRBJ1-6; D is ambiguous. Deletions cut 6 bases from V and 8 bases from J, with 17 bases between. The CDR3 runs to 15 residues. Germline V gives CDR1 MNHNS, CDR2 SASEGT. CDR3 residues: CASSDLLKSHSPLHF. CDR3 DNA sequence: TGTGCCAGCAGCGACTTACTCAAAAGCCATTCACCCCTCCACTTT.

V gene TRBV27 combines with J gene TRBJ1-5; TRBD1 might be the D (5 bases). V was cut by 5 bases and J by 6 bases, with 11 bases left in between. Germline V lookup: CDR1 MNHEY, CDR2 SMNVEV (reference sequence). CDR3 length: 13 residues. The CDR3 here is CASSPSGAQPQHF. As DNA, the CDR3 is TGTGCCAGCAGTCCCTCTGGGGCTCAGCCCCAGCATTTT.

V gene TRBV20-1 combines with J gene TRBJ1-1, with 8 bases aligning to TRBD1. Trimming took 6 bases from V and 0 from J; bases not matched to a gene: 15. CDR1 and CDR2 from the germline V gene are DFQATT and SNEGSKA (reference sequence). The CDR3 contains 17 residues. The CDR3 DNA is TGCAGTGCCACGGGACTTCCGGGACAGGCAATGAACACTGAAGCTTTCTTT. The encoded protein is CSATGLPGQAMNTEAFF.

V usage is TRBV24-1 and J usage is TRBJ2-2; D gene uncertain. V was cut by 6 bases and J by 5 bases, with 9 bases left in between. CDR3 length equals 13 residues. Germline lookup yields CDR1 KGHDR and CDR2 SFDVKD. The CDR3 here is CATSSSSTGELFF. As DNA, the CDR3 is TGTGCCACCAGTAGTTCGAGTACCGGGGAGCTGTTTTTT.

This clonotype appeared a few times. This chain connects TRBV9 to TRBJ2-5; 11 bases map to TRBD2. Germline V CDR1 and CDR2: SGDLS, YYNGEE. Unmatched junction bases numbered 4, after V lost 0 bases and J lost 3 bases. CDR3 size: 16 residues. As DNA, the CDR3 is TGTGCCAGCAGCGTAGCCCTAGCGGGGGGTGAAGAGACCCAGTACTTC. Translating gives CASSVALAGGEETQYF.

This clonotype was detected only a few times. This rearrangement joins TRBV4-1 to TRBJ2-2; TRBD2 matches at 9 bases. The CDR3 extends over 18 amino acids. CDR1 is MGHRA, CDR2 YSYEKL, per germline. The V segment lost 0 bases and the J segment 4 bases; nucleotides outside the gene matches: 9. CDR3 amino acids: CASSQDKSLAGSTGELFF. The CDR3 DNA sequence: TGCGCCAGCAGCCAAGATAAGTCCCTAGCGGGGAGCACCGGGGAGCTGTTTTTT.

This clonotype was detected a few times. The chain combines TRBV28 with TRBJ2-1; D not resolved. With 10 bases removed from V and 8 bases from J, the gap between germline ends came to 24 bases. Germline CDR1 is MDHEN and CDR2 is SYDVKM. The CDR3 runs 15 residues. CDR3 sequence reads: CATRPPLPTRHEQFF. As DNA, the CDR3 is TGTGCCACCCGTCCCCCCCTTCCGACGCGCCATGAGCAGTTCTTC.

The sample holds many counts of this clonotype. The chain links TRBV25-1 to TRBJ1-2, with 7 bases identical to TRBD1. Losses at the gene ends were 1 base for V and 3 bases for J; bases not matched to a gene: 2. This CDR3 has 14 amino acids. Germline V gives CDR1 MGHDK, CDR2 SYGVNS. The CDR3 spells CASSEWDRYYGYTF. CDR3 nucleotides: TGTGCCAGCAGTGAATGGGACAGATACTATGGCTACACCTTC.

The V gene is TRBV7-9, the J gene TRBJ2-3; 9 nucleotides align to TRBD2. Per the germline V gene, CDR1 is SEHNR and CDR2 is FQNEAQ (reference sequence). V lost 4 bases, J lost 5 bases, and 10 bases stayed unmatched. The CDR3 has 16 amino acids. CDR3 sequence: CASSWPGGRAEDTQYF. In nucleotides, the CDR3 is TGTGCCAGCAGCTGGCCCGGCGGGAGGGCAGAAGATACGCAGTATTTT.

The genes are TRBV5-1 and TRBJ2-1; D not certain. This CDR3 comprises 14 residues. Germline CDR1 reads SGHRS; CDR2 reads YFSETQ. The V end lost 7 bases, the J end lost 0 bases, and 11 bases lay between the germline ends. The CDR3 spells CASAGDNSYNEQFF. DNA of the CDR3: TGCGCCAGCGCTGGGGATAACTCCTACAATGAGCAGTTCTTC.

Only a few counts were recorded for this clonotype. Here the CDR3 DNA reads TGTGCCAGCAGGGGGACAGGGAGAGGAGATTCACCCCTCCACTTT. It encodes CASRGTGRGDSPLHF. The chain employs TRBV6-1 and TRBJ1-6; 9 bases align to TRBD1. The CDR3 is 15 residues long. Germline V lookup: CDR1 MNHNS, CDR2 SASEGT. Trimming removed 6 bases from V and 8 bases from J; junction bases left unmatched: 8.

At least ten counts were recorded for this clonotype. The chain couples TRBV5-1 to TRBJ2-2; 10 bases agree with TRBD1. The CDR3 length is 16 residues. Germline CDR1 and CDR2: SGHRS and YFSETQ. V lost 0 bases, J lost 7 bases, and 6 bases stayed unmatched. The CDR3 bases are TGCGCCAGCAGCTTGGAGGGACAGGGGTTCGGCGGGGAGCTGTTTTTT. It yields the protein CASSLEGQGFGGELFF.

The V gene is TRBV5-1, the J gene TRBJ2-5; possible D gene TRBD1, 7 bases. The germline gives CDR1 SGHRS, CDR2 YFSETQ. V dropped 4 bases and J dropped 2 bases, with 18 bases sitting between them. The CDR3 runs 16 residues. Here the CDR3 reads CASSAGWRGQQETQYF. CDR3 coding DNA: TGCGCCAGCAGCGCAGGTTGGCGGGGACAGCAAGAGACCCAGTACTTC. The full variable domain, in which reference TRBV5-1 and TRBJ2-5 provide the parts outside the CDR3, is KAGVTQTPRYLIKTRGQQVTLSCSPISGHRSVSWYQQTPGQGLQFLFEYFSETQRNKGNFPGRFSGRQFSNSRSEMNVSTLELGDSALYLCASSAGWRGQQETQYFGPGTRLLVL.